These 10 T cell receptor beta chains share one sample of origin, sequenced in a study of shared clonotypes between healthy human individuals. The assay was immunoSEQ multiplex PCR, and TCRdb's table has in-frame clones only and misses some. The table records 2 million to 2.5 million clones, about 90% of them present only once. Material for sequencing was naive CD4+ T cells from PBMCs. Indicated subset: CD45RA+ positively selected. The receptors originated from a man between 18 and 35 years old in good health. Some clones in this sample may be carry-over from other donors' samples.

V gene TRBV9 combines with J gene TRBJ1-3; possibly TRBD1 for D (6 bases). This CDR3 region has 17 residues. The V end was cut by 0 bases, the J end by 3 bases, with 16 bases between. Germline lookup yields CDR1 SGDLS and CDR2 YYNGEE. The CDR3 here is CASSVATGASSGNTIYF. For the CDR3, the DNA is TGTGCCAGCAGCGTAGCTACGGGGGCCAGCAGTGGAAACACCATATATTTT.

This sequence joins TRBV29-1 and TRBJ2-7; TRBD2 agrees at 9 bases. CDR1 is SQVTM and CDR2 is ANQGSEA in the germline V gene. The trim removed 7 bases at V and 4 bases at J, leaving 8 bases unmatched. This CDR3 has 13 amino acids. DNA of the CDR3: TGCAGCGGGGTTGCTAGCGGGACTTACGAGCAGTACTTC. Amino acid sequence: CSGVASGTYEQYF.

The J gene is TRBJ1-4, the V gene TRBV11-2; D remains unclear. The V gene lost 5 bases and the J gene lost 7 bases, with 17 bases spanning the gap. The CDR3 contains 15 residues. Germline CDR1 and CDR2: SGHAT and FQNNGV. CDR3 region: CASSPDWGVGEKLFF. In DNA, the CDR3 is TGTGCCAGCAGCCCAGACTGGGGTGTCGGTGAAAAACTGTTTTTT.

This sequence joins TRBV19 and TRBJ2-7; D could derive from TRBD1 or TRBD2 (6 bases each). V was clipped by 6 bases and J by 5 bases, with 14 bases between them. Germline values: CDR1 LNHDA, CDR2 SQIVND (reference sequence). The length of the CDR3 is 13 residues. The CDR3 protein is CASRGGGLHEQYF. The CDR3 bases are TGTGCCAGTAGAGGGGGAGGTCTCCACGAGCAGTACTTC.

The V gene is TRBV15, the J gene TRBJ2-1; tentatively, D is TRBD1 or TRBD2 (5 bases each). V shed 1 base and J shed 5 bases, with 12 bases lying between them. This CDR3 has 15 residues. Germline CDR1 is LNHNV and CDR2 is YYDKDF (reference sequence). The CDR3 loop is CATSRVGGPNNEQFF. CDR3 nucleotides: TGTGCCACCAGCAGAGTTGGGGGACCCAACAATGAGCAGTTCTTC. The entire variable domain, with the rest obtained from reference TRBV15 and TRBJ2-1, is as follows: DAMVIQNPRYQVTQFGKPVTLSCSQTLNHNVMYWYQQKSSQAPKLLFHYYDKDFNNEADTPDNFQSRRPNTSFCFLDIRSPGLGDTAMYLCATSRVGGPNNEQFFGPGTRLTVL.

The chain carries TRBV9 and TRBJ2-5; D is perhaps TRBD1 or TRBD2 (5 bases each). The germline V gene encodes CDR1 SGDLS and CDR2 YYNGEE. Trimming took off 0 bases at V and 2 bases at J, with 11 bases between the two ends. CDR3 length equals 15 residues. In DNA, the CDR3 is TGTGCCAGCAGCGTAGGGGTGGGACGGCAAGAGACCCAGTACTTC. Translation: CASSVGVGRQETQYF.

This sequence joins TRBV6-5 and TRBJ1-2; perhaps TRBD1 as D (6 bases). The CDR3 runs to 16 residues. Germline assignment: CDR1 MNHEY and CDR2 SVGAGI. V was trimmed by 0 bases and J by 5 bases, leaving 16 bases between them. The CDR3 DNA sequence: TGTGCCAGCAGTTACTCAAGGACAGAGATCTTATATGGCTACACCTTC. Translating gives CASSYSRTEILYGYTF.

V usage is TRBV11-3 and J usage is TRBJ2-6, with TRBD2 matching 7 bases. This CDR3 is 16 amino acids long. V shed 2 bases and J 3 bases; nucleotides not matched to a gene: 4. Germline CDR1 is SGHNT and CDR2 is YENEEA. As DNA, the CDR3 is TGTGCCAGCAGCTTAAGACGGGGGGATGGGGCCAACGTCCTGACTTTC. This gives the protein CASSLRRGDGANVLTF.

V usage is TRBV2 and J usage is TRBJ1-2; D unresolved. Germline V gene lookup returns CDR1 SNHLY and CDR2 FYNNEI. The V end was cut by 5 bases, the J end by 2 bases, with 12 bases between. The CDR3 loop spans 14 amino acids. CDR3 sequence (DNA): TGTGCCAGCAGTCCCTCGACTGGGAACTATGGCTACACCTTC. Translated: CASSPSTGNYGYTF.

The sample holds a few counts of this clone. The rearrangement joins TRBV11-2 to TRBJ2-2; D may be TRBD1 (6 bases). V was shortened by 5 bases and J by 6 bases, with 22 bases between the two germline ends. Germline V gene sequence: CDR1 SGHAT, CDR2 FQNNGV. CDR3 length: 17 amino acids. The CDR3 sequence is CASSHIQGSRKAGELFF. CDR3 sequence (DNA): TGTGCCAGCAGCCATATACAGGGCTCACGTAAGGCCGGGGAGCTGTTTTTT.